This T cell receptor beta chain was sequenced for a study of T cell responses to AZD1222 COVID-19 vaccine. About the study: Samples with a second dose at about 4 or about 12 weeks were pooled together.

The CDR3 spans 16 residues. V was shortened by 7 bases and J by 0 bases, with 18 bases between the two germline ends. The germline V gene encodes CDR1 LNHDA and CDR2 SQIVND (reference sequence). Produced via immunoSEQ multiplex PCR; TCRdb's table is partial and in-frame only. The data hold 95,000 to 150,000 clones, with over 75% observed a single time. Overall study findings and caveats: Among spike-specific TCRs, nearly half reportedly target unmutated variant regions. Receipt of two AZD1222 doses was followed by a rise in Spike-specific TCR breadth and depth.

This clone occurred a few times. Its antigen is not identified. The chain links TRBV19 to TRBJ1-2; D remains unclear. Here the sequenced sample was peripheral blood, taken on day 0 of AZD1222 vaccination. The TCR comes from an adult in good health. CDR3 nucleotides: TGTGCCAGTAAGGCCCCTCGGTGGGGTTCTAACTATGGCTACACCTTC. Translated: CASKAPRWGSNYGYTF.